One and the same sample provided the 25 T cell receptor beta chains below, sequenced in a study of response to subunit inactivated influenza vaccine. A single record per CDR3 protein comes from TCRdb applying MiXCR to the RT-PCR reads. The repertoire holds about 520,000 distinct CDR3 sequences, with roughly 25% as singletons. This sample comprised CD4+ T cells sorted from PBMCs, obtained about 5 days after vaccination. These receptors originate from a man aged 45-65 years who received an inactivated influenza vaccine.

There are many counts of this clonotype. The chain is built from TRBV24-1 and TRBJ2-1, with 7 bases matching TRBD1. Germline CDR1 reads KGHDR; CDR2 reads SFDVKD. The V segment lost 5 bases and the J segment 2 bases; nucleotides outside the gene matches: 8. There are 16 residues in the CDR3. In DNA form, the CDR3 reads TGTGCCACCAGTGGTCAGACAGGGACCCCCTACAATGAGCAGTTCTTC. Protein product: CATSGQTGTPYNEQFF.

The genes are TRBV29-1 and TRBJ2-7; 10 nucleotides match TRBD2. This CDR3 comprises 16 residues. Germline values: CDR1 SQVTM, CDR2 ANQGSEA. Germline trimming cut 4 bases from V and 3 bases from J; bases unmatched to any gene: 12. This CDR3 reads CSVVGRLAGVDYEQYF. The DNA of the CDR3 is TGCAGCGTTGTTGGGAGGCTAGCGGGAGTTGACTACGAGCAGTACTTC.

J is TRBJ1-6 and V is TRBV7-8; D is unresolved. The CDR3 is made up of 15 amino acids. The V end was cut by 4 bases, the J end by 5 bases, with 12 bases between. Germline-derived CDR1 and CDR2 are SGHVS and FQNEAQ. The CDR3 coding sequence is TGTGCCAGCAGCTCCTTGGTTTTGGATAATTCACCCCTCCACTTT. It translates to CASSSLVLDNSPLHF.

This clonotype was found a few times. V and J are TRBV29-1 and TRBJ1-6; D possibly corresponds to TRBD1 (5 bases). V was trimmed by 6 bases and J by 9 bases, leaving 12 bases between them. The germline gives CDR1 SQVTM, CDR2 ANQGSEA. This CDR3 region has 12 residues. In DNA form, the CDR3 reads TGCAGCGTGGGTCAGAGGGGTTCACCCCTCCACTTT. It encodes CSVGQRGSPLHF. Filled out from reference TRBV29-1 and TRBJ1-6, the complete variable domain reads SAVISQKPSRDICQRGTSLTIQCQVDSQVTMMFWYRQQPGQSLTLIATANQGSEATYESGFVIDKFPISRPNLTFSTLTVSNMSPEDSSIYLCSVGQRGSPLHFGNGTRLTVT.

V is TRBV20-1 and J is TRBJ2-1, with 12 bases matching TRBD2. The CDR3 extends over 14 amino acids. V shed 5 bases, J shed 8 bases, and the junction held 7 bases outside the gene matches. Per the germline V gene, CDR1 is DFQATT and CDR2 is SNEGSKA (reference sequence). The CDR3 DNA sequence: TGCAGTGCTCATACTAGCGGGAGGCCCTATGAGCAGTTCTTC. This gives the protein CSAHTSGRPYEQFF.

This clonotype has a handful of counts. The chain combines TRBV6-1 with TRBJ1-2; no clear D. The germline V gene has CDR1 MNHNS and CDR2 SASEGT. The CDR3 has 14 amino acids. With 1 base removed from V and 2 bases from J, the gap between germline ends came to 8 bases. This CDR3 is CASSEVAVNYGYTF. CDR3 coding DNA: TGTGCCAGCAGTGAAGTGGCAGTCAACTATGGCTACACCTTC.

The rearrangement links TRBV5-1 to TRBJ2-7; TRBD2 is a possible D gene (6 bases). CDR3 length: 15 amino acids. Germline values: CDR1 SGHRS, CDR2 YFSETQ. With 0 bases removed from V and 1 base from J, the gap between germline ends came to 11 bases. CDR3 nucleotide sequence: TGCGCCAGCAGCTTGGGCCCAGGGACTTCCTACGAGCAGTACTTC. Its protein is CASSLGPGTSYEQYF.

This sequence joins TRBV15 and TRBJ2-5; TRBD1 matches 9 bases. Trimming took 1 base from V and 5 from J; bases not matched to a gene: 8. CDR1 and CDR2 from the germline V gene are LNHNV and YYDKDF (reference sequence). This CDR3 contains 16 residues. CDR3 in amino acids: CATSRGITGGGETQYF. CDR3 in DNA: TGTGCCACCAGCAGAGGGATAACAGGGGGCGGGGAGACCCAGTACTTC.

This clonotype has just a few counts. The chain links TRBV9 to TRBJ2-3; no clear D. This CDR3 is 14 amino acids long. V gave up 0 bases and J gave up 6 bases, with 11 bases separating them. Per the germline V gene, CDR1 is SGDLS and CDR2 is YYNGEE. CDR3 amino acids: CASSVARVLDTQYF. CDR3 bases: TGTGCCAGCAGCGTAGCTAGAGTTTTGGATACGCAGTATTTT.

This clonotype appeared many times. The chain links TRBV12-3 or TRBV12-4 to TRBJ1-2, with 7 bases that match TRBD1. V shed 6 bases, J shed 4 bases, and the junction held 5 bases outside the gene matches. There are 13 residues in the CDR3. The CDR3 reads CASSLQGIYGYTF. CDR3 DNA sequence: TGTGCCAGCAGCCTACAGGGGATCTATGGCTACACCTTC.

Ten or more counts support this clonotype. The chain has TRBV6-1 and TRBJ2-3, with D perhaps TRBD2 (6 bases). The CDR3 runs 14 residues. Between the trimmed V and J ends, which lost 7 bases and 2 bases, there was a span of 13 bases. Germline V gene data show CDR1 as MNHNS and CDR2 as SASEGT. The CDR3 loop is CASKKGRSTDTQYF. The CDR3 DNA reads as TGTGCCAGCAAAAAGGGGAGGTCCACAGATACGCAGTATTTT.

The CDR3, as DNA: TGTGCCAGCAGTACTTACCAGGGAGGGGAGCTGTTTTTT. Translating it yields CASSTYQGGELFF. The chain joins TRBV12-3 or TRBV12-4 to TRBJ2-2; D might be TRBD1 (5 bases). This CDR3 region has 13 residues. Between the trimmed V and J ends, which lost 5 bases and 8 bases, there was a span of 12 bases.

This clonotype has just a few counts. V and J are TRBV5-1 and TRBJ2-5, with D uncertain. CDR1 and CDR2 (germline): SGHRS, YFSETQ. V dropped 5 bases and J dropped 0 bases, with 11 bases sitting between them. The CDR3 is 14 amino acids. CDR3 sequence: CASSLGNYQETQYF. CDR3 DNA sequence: TGCGCCAGCAGTCTGGGAAACTACCAAGAGACCCAGTACTTC.

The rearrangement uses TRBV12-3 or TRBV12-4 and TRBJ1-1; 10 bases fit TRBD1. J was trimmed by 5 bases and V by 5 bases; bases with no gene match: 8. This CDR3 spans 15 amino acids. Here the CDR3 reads CASSPGRTGGTEAFF. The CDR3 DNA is TGTGCCAGCAGTCCAGGACGGACAGGGGGTACTGAAGCTTTCTTT.

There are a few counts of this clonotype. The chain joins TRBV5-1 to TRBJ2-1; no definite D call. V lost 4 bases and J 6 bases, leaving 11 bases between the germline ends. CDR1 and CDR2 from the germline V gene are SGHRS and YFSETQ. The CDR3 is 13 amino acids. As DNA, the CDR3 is TGCGCCAGCAGCGTCCGGGCCGCCAATGAGCAGTTCTTC. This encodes CASSVRAANEQFF.

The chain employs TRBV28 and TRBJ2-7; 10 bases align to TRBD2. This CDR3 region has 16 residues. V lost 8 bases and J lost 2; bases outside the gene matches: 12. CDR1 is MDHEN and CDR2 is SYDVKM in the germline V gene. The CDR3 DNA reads TGTGCCAGCGCGGGACTAGCGACGAGGAGGGCCTACGAGCAGTACTTC. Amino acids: CASAGLATRRAYEQYF.

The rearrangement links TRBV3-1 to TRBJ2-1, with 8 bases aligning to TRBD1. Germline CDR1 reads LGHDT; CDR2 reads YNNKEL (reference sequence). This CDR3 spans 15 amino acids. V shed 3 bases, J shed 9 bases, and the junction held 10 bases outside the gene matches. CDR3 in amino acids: CASSHHIDRGGEQFF. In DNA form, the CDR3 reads TGTGCCAGCAGCCATCATATTGACAGGGGTGGTGAGCAGTTCTTC.

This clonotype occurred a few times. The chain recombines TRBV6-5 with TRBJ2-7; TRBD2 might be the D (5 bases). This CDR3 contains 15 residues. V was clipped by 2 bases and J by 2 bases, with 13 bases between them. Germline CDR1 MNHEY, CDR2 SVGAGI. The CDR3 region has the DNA TGTGCCAGCAGTTACAGCGGTAGCCGTACCTACGAGCAGTACTTC. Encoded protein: CASSYSGSRTYEQYF.

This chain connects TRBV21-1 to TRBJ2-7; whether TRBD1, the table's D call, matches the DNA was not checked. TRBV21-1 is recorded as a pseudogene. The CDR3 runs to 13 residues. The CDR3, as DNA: TGTGCCAGCAGCAAAGTCAGGGTTTACGAGCAGTACTTC. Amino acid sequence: CASSKVRVYEQYF.

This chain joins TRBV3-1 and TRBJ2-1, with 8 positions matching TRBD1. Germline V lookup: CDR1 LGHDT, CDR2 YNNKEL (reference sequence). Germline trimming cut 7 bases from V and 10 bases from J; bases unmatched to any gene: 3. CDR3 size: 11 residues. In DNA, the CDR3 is TGTGCCAGCAACACAGGGGGAGAGCAGTTCTTC. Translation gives CASNTGGEQFF.

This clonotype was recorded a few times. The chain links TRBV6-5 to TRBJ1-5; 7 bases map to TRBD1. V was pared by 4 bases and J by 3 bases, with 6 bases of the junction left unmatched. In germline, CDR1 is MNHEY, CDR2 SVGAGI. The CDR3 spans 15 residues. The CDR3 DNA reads TGTGCCAGCAGTTCCAACAGGGGCCTCAATCAGCCCCAGCATTTT. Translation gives CASSSNRGLNQPQHF.

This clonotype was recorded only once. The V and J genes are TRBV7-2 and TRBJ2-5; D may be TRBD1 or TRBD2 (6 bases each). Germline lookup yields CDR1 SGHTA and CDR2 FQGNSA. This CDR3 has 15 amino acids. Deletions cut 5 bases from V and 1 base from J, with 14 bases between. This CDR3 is CASSPQRGAQETQYF. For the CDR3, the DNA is TGTGCCAGCAGCCCTCAAAGGGGGGCCCAAGAGACCCAGTACTTC.

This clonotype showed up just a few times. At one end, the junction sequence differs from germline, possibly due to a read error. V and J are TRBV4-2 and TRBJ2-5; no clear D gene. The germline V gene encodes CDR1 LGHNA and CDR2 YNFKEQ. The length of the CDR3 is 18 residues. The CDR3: CANSQEGAARPPSGTQYF. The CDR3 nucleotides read TGTGCCAACAGCCAAGAAGGCGCGGCCCGGCCACCGAGTGGGACCCAGTACTTC.

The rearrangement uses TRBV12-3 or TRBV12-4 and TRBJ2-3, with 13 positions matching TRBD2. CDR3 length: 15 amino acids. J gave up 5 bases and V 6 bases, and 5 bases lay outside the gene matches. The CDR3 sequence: CASRLAGGHGDTQYF. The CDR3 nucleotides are TGTGCCAGCAGACTAGCGGGGGGGCATGGAGATACGCAGTATTTT.

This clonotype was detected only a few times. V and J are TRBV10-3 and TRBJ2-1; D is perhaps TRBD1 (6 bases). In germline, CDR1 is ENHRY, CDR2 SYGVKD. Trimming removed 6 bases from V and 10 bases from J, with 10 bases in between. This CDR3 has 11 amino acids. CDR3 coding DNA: TGTGCCATCAGCCACAGGGAGGAGCAGTTCTTC. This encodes CAISHREEQFF.